This TCR beta chain was captured by sequencing in a study of blood T cell repertoires in COVID-19. This clone was observed a few times. Sequencing was performed with immunoSEQ multiplex PCR; in TCRdb, only in-frame clones are kept and a portion is missing. Of about 3,400 clones in the sample, 65% to 85% were seen once. The germline V gene encodes CDR1 SQVTM and CDR2 ANQGSEA. CDR3 length: 14 residues. V dropped 6 bases and J dropped 3; count of bases not matched to a gene: 8. This chain uses TRBV29-1 with TRBJ1-2; 9 nucleotides align to TRBD1. Sequenced sample: peripheral blood. This clonotype originated in a human donor in a cohort sampled during active COVID-19. CDR3 nucleotides: TGCAGCGTCGGACAGGGGACTAGGGACTATGGCTACACCTTC. This encodes CSVGQGTRDYGYTF.